This T cell receptor (beta chain) was sequenced during a study of blood T cell repertoires in COVID-19. Libraries were prepared by immunoSEQ multiplex PCR; TCRdb keeps only in-frame clonotypes and omits some of them. The sample has a few hundred thousand clones, 85% to 90% seen once; the top ten hold more than 0.95%. The CDR3 is 12 residues long. Germline V lookup: CDR1 MNHEY, CDR2 SVGAGI. The V and J ends lost 11 bases and 4 bases respectively, with 12 bases between them. The source is a woman aged 18-30 years who had recovered from COVID-19. Sequenced material: PBMCs or T cells enriched from blood (not recorded which). The chain has TRBV6-5 and TRBJ1-3; D unresolved. The CDR3 reads CAAARQGNTIYF. The CDR3 nucleotides read TGTGCCGCCGCCAGGCAAGGAAACACCATATATTTT.